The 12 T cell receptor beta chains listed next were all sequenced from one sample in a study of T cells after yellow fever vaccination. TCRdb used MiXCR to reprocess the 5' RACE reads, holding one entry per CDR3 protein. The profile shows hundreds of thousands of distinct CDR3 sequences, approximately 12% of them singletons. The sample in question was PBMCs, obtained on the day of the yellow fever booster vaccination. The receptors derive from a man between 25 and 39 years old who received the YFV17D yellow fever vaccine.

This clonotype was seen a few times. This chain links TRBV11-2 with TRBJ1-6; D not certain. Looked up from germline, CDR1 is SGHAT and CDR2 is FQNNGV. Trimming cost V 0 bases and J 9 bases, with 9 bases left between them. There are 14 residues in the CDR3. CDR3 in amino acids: CASSLELGVSPLHF. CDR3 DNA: TGTGCCAGCAGCTTAGAGCTGGGAGTTTCACCCCTCCACTTT.

CDR3 protein: CSVRRDRNSYEQYF. CDR3 DNA sequence: TGCAGCGTGAGACGGGACAGGAACTCCTACGAGCAGTACTTC. The chain couples TRBV29-1 to TRBJ2-7; 8 bases line up with TRBD1. The length of the CDR3 is 14 residues. CDR1 is SQVTM and CDR2 is ANQGSEA in the germline V gene. V shed 6 bases, J shed 0 bases, and the junction held 7 bases outside the gene matches.

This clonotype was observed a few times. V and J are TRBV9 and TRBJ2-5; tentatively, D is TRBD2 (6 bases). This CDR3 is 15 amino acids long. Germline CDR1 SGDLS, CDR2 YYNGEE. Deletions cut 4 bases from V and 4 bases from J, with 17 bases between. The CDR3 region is CASSFTGEEGETQYF. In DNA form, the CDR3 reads TGTGCCAGCAGCTTCACGGGGGAAGAAGGAGAGACCCAGTACTTC.

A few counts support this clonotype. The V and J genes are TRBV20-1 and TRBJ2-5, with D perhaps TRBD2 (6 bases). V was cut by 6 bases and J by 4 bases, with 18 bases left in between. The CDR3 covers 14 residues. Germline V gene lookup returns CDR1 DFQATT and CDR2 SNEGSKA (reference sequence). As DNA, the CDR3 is TGCAGTGCCCCGGGACTTACATCGGGAGAGACCCAGTACTTC. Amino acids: CSAPGLTSGETQYF.

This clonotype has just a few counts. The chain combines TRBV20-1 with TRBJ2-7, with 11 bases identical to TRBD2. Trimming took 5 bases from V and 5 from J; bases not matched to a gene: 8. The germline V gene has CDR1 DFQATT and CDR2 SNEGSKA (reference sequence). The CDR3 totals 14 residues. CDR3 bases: TGCAGTGCTCAACCTCTAGCGGGAGGTGACGAGCAGTACTTC. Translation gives CSAQPLAGGDEQYF.

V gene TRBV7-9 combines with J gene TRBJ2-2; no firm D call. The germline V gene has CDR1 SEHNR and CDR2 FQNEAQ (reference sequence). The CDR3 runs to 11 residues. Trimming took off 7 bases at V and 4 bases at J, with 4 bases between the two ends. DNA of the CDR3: TGTGCCAGCACCACCACCGGGGAGCTGTTTTTT. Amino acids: CASTTTGELFF. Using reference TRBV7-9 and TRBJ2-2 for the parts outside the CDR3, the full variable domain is DTGVSQNPRHKITKRGQNVTFRCDPISEHNRLYWYRQTLGQGPEFLTYFQNEAQLEKSRLLSDRFSAERPKGSFSTLEIQRTEQGDSAMYLCASTTTGELFFGEGSRLTVL.

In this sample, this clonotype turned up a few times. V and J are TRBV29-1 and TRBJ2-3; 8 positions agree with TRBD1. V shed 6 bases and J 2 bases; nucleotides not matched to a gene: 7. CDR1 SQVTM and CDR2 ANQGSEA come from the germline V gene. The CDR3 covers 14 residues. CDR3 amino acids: CSVHRGTLTDTQYF. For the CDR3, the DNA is TGCAGCGTACACAGGGGGACACTCACAGATACGCAGTATTTT.

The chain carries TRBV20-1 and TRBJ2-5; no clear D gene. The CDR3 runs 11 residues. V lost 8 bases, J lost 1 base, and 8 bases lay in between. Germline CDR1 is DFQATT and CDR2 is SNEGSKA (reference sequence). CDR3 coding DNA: TGCAGTTCCCAGCGCCAAGAGACCCAGTACTTC. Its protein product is CSSQRQETQYF.

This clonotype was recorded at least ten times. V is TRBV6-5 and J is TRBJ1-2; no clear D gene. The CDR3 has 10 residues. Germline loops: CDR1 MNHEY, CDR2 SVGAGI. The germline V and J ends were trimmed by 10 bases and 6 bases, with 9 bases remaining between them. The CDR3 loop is CATDAHGYTF. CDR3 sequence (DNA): TGTGCCACTGACGCTCATGGCTACACCTTC.

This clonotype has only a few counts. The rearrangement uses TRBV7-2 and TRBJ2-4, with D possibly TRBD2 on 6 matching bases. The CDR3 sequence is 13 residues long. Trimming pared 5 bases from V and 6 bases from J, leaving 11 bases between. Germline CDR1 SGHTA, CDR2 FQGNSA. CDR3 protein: CASSGSGGNIQYF. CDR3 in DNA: TGTGCCAGCAGCGGTAGCGGAGGAAACATTCAGTACTTC.

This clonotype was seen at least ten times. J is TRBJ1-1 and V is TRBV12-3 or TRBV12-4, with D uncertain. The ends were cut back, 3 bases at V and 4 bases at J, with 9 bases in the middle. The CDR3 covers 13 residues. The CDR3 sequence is CASSFAGLTEAFF. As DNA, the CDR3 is TGTGCCAGCAGTTTTGCCGGGCTCACTGAAGCTTTCTTT.

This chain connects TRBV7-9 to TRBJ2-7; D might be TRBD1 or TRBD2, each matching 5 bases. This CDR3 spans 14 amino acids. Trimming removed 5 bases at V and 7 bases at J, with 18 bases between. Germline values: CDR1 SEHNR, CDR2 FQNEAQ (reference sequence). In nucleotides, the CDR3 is TGTGCCAGCAGCCGTCCTTCCGGGGCCAATGAGCAGTACTTC. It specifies CASSRPSGANEQYF.